A single sample gave rise to the 18 T cell receptor beta chains below, sequenced in a study of cytomegalovirus exposure and HLA in healthy donors. The PCR made use of 60 Vbeta and 13 Jbeta primers. The data were produced by immunoSEQ multiplex PCR, yet TCRdb's version contains in-frame clones alone and is incomplete. The sample has some 140,000 clones, more than 80% seen once. The sample consisted of PBMCs. The receptors shown here come from a woman in her twenties or thirties in good health and CMV-seropositive.

The J gene is TRBJ2-2, the V gene TRBV28, with TRBD1 matching over 11 bases. CDR1 is MDHEN, CDR2 SYDVKM, per germline. This CDR3 comprises 16 residues. Unmatched junction bases numbered 5, after V lost 6 bases and J lost 2 bases. CDR3 sequence reads: CASSWGTGGNTGELFF. For the CDR3, the DNA is TGTGCCAGCAGCTGGGGGACAGGGGGAAACACCGGGGAGCTGTTTTTT.

The chain couples TRBV6-5 to TRBJ2-1; no reliable D call. CDR1 is MNHEY, CDR2 SVGAGI, per germline. V lost 2 bases, J lost 8 bases, and 10 bases lay in between. This CDR3 spans 13 amino acids. The CDR3 sequence is CASSYRGRDEQFF. The DNA of the CDR3 is TGTGCCAGCAGTTACAGAGGCAGAGATGAGCAGTTCTTC.

This clone was observed a single time. The V gene is TRBV5-1, the J gene TRBJ2-1; D is uncertain. The V gene's germline CDR1 is SGHRS and CDR2 YFSETQ. V was shortened by 3 bases and J by 8 bases, with 9 bases between the two germline ends. This CDR3 is built from 12 residues. The CDR3 is CASSSTLYEQFF. In nucleotides, the CDR3 is TGCGCCAGCAGCTCGACTTTGTATGAGCAGTTCTTC. Drawing the rest from reference TRBV5-1 and TRBJ2-1, the complete variable domain is KAGVTQTPRYLIKTRGQQVTLSCSPISGHRSVSWYQQTPGQGLQFLFEYFSETQRNKGNFPGRFSGRQFSNSRSEMNVSTLELGDSALYLCASSSTLYEQFFGPGTRLTVL.

The DNA of the CDR3 is TGTGCCAGCAGCGTAGCCGGTGCGAACACCGGGGAGCTGTTTTTT. It specifies CASSVAGANTGELFF. The chain combines TRBV9 with TRBJ2-2, with D unresolved. The CDR3 totals 15 residues. Germline CDR1 is SGDLS and CDR2 is YYNGEE. V lost 0 bases and J 0 bases, leaving 6 bases between the germline ends.

The V gene is TRBV10-3, the J gene TRBJ2-7, with a tentative D call TRBD2 (5 bases). CDR1 and CDR2 (germline): ENHRY, SYGVKD. V was trimmed by 4 bases and J by 2 bases, leaving 15 bases between them. This CDR3 is built from 15 residues. CDR3 nucleotide sequence: TGTGCCATCAGTGGAGGCCCCATCGGGACCTACGAGCAGTACTTC. Translated, it gives CAISGGPIGTYEQYF.

In its sample, this clone was seen once. V is TRBV2 and J is TRBJ1-2; possibly TRBD1 for D (6 bases). The CDR3 length is 13 residues. Trimming left V 11 bases short and J 5 bases short, with 18 bases between. Germline loops: CDR1 SNHLY, CDR2 FYNNEI. The CDR3 region is CACAKDSAYGYTF. CDR3 nucleotides: TGTGCCTGCGCTAAGGACAGCGCTTATGGCTACACCTTC.

V is TRBV5-6 and J is TRBJ2-3; no definite D call. The CDR3 has 12 amino acids. Deletions cut 3 bases from V and 8 bases from J, with 10 bases between. CDR1 is SGHDT, CDR2 YYEEEE, per germline. The CDR3 coding sequence is TGTGCCAGCAGCTGGGCTTCAGGTACGCAGTATTTT. Its protein product is CASSWASGTQYF.

This chain connects TRBV7-2 to TRBJ2-3, with 8 nucleotides matching TRBD1. With 3 bases clipped from V and 0 bases from J, the junction kept 8 bases outside the gene matches. The CDR3 covers 17 residues. Germline V gene sequence: CDR1 SGHTA, CDR2 FQGNSA. CDR3 in amino acids: CASSLARGPASTDTQYF. The CDR3 DNA follows: TGTGCCAGCAGCTTGGCCAGGGGGCCGGCTAGCACAGATACGCAGTATTTT.

This chain connects TRBV27 to TRBJ2-3, with 7 nucleotides matching TRBD1. J lost 0 bases, V lost 6 bases, and 12 bases had no gene match. This CDR3 spans 17 amino acids. Per the germline V gene, CDR1 is MNHEY and CDR2 is SMNVEV (reference sequence). The CDR3 spells CASSLRGLGSSTDTQYF. DNA for the CDR3: TGTGCCAGCAGCCTCAGGGGGTTAGGCTCCAGCACAGATACGCAGTATTTT.

This chain uses TRBV5-1 with TRBJ1-2; 9 bases map to TRBD1. The CDR3 spans 14 residues. Per germline, CDR1 SGHRS and CDR2 YFSETQ. The V and J ends lost 8 bases and 4 bases, in that order; junction bases with no gene match: 9. The CDR3 here is CASTPLQGAYGYTF. CDR3 coding DNA: TGCGCCAGTACGCCCCTACAGGGGGCCTATGGCTACACCTTC.

The chain uses TRBV27 and TRBJ2-3, with TRBD2 identical over 8 bases. Germline-derived CDR1 and CDR2 are MNHEY and SMNVEV (reference sequence). The CDR3 runs 16 residues. The V and J ends lost 5 bases and 3 bases, in that order; junction bases with no gene match: 10. CDR3 bases: TGTGCCAGCAGTCCCTCCCTGCGGGAGGAAACAGATACGCAGTATTTT. This gives the protein CASSPSLREETDTQYF.

This sequence joins TRBV7-9 and TRBJ2-2; D is unresolved. The CDR3 has 15 residues. The germline V gene encodes CDR1 SEHNR and CDR2 FQNEAQ (reference sequence). Trimming took off 5 bases at V and 5 bases at J, with 15 bases between the two ends. The CDR3 DNA follows: TGTGCCAGCAGCGTTGGTAGCCTAATTACCGGGGAGCTGTTTTTT. Protein: CASSVGSLITGELFF.

This clone was seen a single time. This chain uses TRBV29-1 with TRBJ1-1; D gene uncertain. Trimming shortened V by 7 bases and J by 1 base, and 16 bases separated the two germline ends. Germline values: CDR1 SQVTM, CDR2 ANQGSEA. CDR3 length equals 14 residues. Written as DNA, the CDR3 is TGCAGCGCCATTCCGGGAGGTCAGAACACTGAAGCTTTCTTT. Its translation is CSAIPGGQNTEAFF.

Written as DNA, the CDR3 is TGTGCCAGCAGTTTAAGGGAGCCGGGGGGCTATGGCTACACCTTC. Amino acid sequence: CASSLREPGGYGYTF. The chain uses TRBV28 and TRBJ1-2, with TRBD1 as a possible D gene (5 bases). This CDR3 is 15 amino acids long. Germline V lookup: CDR1 MDHEN, CDR2 SYDVKM. The V and J ends lost 2 bases and 4 bases respectively, with 14 bases between them.

V usage is TRBV7-9 and J usage is TRBJ2-5, with D unclear. Trimming cost V 4 bases and J 9 bases, with 12 bases left between them. Germline CDR1 SEHNR, CDR2 FQNEAQ (reference sequence). The length of the CDR3 is 12 residues. In DNA, the CDR3 is TGTGCCAGCAGCTCAGTTAAGGCGGCCCAGTACTTC. This codes for CASSSVKAAQYF.

The chain employs TRBV4-1 and TRBJ2-2, with D tentatively TRBD2 (6 bases). The V and J ends lost 1 base and 4 bases respectively, with 16 bases between them. CDR3 length: 17 residues. Per the germline V gene, CDR1 is MGHRA and CDR2 is YSYEKL. The CDR3 region has the DNA TGCGCCAGCAGCCAAGGCGGGGTAAGCTGGAGCACCGGGGAGCTGTTTTTT. It specifies CASSQGGVSWSTGELFF.

The rearrangement joins TRBV7-9 to TRBJ2-5, with D unclear. The CDR3 spans 14 residues. Germline assignment: CDR1 SEHNR and CDR2 FQNEAQ (reference sequence). V shed 5 bases and J shed 0 bases, with 10 bases lying between them. The CDR3 spells CASSVGVDQETQYF. CDR3 sequence (DNA): TGTGCCAGCAGCGTCGGAGTCGACCAAGAGACCCAGTACTTC.

The chain carries TRBV28 and TRBJ1-3; D remains unclear. The germline V gene has CDR1 MDHEN and CDR2 SYDVKM. The germline V and J ends were trimmed by 3 bases and 4 bases, with 13 bases remaining between them. This CDR3 contains 15 residues. The CDR3 bases are TGTGCCAGCAGTTTGGCTGGGAGGAGGGGAAACACCATATATTTT. Residues: CASSLAGRRGNTIYF.